This T cell receptor beta chain was found in a study of blood T cell repertoires in COVID-19. Whole-study context: Sample material is recorded as cDNA or gDNA derived from T cells, B-cell-depleted T cells, or PBMCs.

Original methodology: By means of reference gene primer amplification, nucleated cell counts were estimated. Produced via immunoSEQ multiplex PCR; TCRdb's table is partial and in-frame only. The DNA gave D and trimming, while V, J and clone size come from that table. This sample yields 130,000 to 150,000 clones, of which roughly 84% are seen a single time; almost 6% belongs to the top ten. Germline assignment: CDR1 MNHEY and CDR2 SMNVEV (reference sequence). V gave up 2 bases and J gave up 0 bases; unmatched junction bases: 9. This CDR3 is built from 17 residues. Participants had their cohort set by participant-reported clinical history.

The rearrangement links TRBV27 to TRBJ1-2; 7 bases line up with TRBD1. Sequencing was performed on PBMCs or T cells enriched from blood (not recorded which). The clonotype originates from a woman between 50 and 59 years old who had been exposed to COVID-19. CDR3 in amino acids: CASSLNGVDRPNYGYTF. The CDR3 nucleotides read TGTGCCAGCAGTTTAAATGGGGTGGACAGGCCTAACTATGGCTACACCTTC.